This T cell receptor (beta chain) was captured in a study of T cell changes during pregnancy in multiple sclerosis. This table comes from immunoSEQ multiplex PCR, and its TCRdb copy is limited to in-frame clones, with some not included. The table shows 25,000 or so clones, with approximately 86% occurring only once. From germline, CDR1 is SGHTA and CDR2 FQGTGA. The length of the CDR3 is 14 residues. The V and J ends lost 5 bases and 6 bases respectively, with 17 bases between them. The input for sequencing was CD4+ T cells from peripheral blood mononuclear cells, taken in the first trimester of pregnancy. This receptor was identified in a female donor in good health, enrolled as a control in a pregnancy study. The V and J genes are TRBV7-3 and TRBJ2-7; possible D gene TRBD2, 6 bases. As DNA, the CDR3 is TGTGCCAGCAGCCCCGGACTAATGGGAGGCGAGCAGTACTTC. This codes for CASSPGLMGGEQYF.